Listed below are T cell receptor beta chains from one sample, sequenced in a study of blood T cell repertoires in COVID-19. Generated by immunoSEQ multiplex PCR, the TCRdb table keeps only in-frame clones and is missing some. The sample holds roughly 68,000 clones, over 80% seen once. The specimen sequenced was peripheral blood. The source is an elderly woman with active COVID-19. Each CDR3 is given with its conserved first and last residue. The order of the fields is J gene, V gene, CDR3 protein.

j_gene: TRBJ2-1; v_gene: TRBV5-6; CDR3aa: CASSSGTGYNEQFF
j_gene: TRBJ1-6; v_gene: TRBV7-9; CDR3aa: CASSPLSGNNSPLHF
j_gene: TRBJ2-7; v_gene: TRBV5-6; CDR3aa: CASSLVGGSYEQYF
j_gene: TRBJ2-5; v_gene: TRBV7-2; CDR3aa: CASSLVGMIGRQETQYF
j_gene: TRBJ2-1; v_gene: TRBV6-2/TRBV6-3; CDR3aa: CASSLEGLASYNEQFF
j_gene: TRBJ2-2; v_gene: TRBV28; CDR3aa: CASRRVPKAGELFF
j_gene: TRBJ2-1; v_gene: TRBV9; CDR3aa: CASSVDIRSGGEQFF
j_gene: TRBJ2-5; v_gene: TRBV9; CDR3aa: CASSGRVTGETQYF
j_gene: TRBJ2-4; v_gene: TRBV18; CDR3aa: CASSPGDIQYF
j_gene: TRBJ2-5; v_gene: TRBV5-1; CDR3aa: CASSLTGVGETQYF
j_gene: TRBJ2-2; v_gene: TRBV18; CDR3aa: CASSPLTGSGELFF
j_gene: TRBJ1-2; v_gene: TRBV18; CDR3aa: CASSPTRAPYGYTF
j_gene: TRBJ1-5; v_gene: TRBV18; CDR3aa: CASSPGTGNNQPQHF
j_gene: TRBJ2-3; v_gene: TRBV30; CDR3aa: CAWSSGFTQYF
j_gene: TRBJ2-3; v_gene: TRBV6-5; CDR3aa: CASGPPGNTDTQYF
j_gene: TRBJ1-4; v_gene: TRBV3-1/TRBV3-2; CDR3aa: CASSRTGANEKLFF
j_gene: TRBJ2-5; v_gene: TRBV27; CDR3aa: CASRLLRTGPPYGTQYF
j_gene: TRBJ1-3; v_gene: TRBV20-1; CDR3aa: CSAYKGNTIYF
j_gene: TRBJ2-3; v_gene: TRBV5-1; CDR3aa: CASSWTSGHFADTQYF
j_gene: TRBJ1-2; v_gene: TRBV3-1/TRBV3-2; CDR3aa: CASSQGLKGGYTF
j_gene: TRBJ2-7; v_gene: TRBV7-2; CDR3aa: CASSPDRGRYEQYF
j_gene: TRBJ2-3; v_gene: TRBV12-3/TRBV12-4; CDR3aa: CASSPLFADTQYF
j_gene: TRBJ2-1; v_gene: TRBV18; CDR3aa: CASSPRETSGNNEQFF
j_gene: TRBJ2-1; v_gene: TRBV7-2; CDR3aa: CASSPRTSGVRSYNEQFF
j_gene: TRBJ2-1; v_gene: TRBV18; CDR3aa: CASSPGLAELLLF
j_gene: TRBJ1-1; v_gene: TRBV9; CDR3aa: CASSVVLSTANTEAFF
j_gene: TRBJ1-1; v_gene: TRBV4-1; CDR3aa: CASSQQQGSEAFF
j_gene: TRBJ1-6; v_gene: TRBV7-7; CDR3aa: CASSFGGSRYNSPLHF
j_gene: TRBJ2-7; v_gene: TRBV5-8; CDR3aa: CASSLDGRVYEQYF
j_gene: TRBJ2-1; v_gene: TRBV10-3; CDR3aa: CAISEYRTGAGDEQFF
j_gene: TRBJ2-3; v_gene: TRBV5-1; CDR3aa: CASSFTLAGGLSTDTQYF
j_gene: TRBJ1-5; v_gene: TRBV4-1; CDR3aa: CASSQQGSGQPQHF